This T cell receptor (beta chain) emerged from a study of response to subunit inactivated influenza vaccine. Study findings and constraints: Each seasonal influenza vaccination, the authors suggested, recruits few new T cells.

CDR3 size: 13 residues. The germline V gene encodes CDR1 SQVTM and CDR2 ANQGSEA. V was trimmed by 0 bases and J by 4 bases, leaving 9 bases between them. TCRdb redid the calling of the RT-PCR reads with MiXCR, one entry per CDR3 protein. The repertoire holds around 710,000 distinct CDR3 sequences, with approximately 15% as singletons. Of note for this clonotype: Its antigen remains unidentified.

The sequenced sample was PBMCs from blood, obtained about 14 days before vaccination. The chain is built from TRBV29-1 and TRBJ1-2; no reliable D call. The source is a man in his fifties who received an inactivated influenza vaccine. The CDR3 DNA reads TGCAGCGTTGAAGATCCGGGTTCCTATGGCTACACCTTC. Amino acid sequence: CSVEDPGSYGYTF.